This T cell receptor beta chain emerged from a study of T cell clusters in autoimmune cytopenias. TRB was amplified from 250 ng of peripheral blood genomic DNA per sample. The germline CDR1 and CDR2 sequences are MNHEY and SVGAGI. CDR3 length: 14 residues. This clonotype is deemed medium-sized by its frequency. Multiplex touch-down PCR amplified TRB using TRB-A and TRB-B pools in one tube. One entry per CDR3 protein, without DNA, is what TCRdb gives after re-calling the multiplex PCR reads. This listing includes some 7,500 distinct CDR3 sequences. The same specimen was also included in a second study, on T cell repertoires in aging, cancer and after chemotherapy.

This TCR came from a human donor with an autoimmune cytopenia or autoimmune hepatitis (not recorded which). The rearrangement links TRBV6-5 to TRBJ2-7. The specimen was peripheral blood. The CDR3 region is CASRLTHPSDEQYF.